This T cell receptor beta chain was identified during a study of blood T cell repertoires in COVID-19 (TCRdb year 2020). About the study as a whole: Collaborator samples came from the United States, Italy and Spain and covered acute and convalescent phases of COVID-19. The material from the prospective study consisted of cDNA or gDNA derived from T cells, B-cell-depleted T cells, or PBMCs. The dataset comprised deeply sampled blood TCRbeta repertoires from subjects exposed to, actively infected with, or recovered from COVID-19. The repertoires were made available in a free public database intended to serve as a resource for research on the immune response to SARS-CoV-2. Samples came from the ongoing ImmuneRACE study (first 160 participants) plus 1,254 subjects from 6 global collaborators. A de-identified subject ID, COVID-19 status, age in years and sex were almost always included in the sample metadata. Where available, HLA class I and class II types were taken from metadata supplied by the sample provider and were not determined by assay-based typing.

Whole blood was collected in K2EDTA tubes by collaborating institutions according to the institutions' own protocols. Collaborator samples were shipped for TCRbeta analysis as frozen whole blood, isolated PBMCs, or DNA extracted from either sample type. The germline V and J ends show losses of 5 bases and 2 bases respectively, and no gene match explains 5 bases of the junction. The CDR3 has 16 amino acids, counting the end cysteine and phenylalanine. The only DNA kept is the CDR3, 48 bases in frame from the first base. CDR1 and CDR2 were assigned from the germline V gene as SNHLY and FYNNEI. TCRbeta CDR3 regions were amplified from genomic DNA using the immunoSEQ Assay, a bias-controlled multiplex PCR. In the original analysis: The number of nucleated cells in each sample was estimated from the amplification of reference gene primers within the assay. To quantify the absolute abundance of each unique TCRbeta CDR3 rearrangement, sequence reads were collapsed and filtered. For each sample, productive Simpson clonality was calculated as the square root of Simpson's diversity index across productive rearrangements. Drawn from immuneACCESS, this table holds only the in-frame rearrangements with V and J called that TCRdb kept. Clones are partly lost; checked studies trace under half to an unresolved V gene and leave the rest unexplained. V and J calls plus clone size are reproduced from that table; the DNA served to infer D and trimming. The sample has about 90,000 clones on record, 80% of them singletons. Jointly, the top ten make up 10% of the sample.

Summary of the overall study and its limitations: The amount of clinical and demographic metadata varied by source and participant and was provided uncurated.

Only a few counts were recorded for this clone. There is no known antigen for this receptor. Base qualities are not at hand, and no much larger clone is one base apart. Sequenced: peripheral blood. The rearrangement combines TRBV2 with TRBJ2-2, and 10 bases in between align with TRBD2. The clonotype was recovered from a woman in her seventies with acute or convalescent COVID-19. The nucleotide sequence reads TGTGCCAGCAGTCTCCTAGCGGGGGCAAACACCGGGGAGCTGTTTTTT. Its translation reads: CASSLLAGANTGELFF.